These T cell receptor beta chains were read from a single sample in a study of monozygotic twins with inflammatory bowel disease. TCRdb reprocessed the 5' RACE reads, keeping one entry per CDR3 protein, no DNA. The specimen's table records over 200,000 distinct CDR3 sequences. Sequencing was performed on blood. The receptors were sampled from a human donor with ulcerative colitis or Crohn's disease, or a healthy co-twin of an affected twin (not recorded which). CDR3s include the opening cysteine and the closing phenylalanine or tryptophan. Clone size is given for some rows only: seen once, a few or many times, or a class if the clone is expanded.

j_call clone_size v_call cdr3_aa
TRBJ2-2 - TRBV7-2 CASSSILAGGPAGELFF
TRBJ1-1 - TRBV10-3 CAISGGTGLSNTEAFF
TRBJ1-2 - TRBV19 CASNKGNYGYTF
TRBJ2-4 medium-sized TRBV29-1 CSVEGGAKNMQYF
TRBJ2-7 - TRBV18 CASQPSEGSYEQYF
TRBJ1-5 - TRBV29-1 CSVGGSGNQPQHF
TRBJ2-1 - TRBV7-2 CASSSFAGGIEGNEQFF
TRBJ2-3 - TRBV7-6 CASSPLAGGTTDTQYF
TRBJ2-1 - TRBV3-1 CASSQADEQFF
TRBJ2-1 - TRBV11-1 CASSLGTGPMSSYNEQFF
TRBJ2-3 - TRBV28 CASSLQREGCGAIRQYF
TRBJ1-1 - TRBV18 CASSLQSMPGTNTEAFF
TRBJ2-7 - TRBV11-2 CASTQDRVGSYEQYF
TRBJ1-2 - TRBV6-5 CASSYSWEDSYGYTF
TRBJ2-1 - TRBV9 CASSSRTSGTHNEQFF
TRBJ2-5 - TRBV7-2 CASSLALSGRQETQYF
TRBJ2-1 - TRBV6-5 CASRTTGNHEQFF
TRBJ2-3 - TRBV27 CASSLLAGGTDTQYF
TRBJ1-1 - TRBV6-1 CASSAQGGNTEAFF
TRBJ1-1 - TRBV5-4 CASSLSSVTEAFF
TRBJ2-1 - TRBV29-1 CSVEDPRTSGSYNEQFF
TRBJ2-5 - TRBV7-3 CASSFSRGETQYF
TRBJ2-5 - TRBV27 CATRRGQKETQYF
TRBJ2-7 - TRBV5-1 CASSGGGLVYEQYF
TRBJ2-1 - TRBV5-1 CASSVGTVNNEQFF
TRBJ1-4 - TRBV29-1 CSSWTNEKLFF
TRBJ1-4 - TRBV7-8 CASSLGQVNNEKLFF
TRBJ1-1 - TRBV5-6 CASSLWGITEAFF
TRBJ2-7 - TRBV5-1 CASSLERGPSSYEQYF
TRBJ2-1 - TRBV28 CASTSSVGLNEQFF
TRBJ2-3 - TRBV12-3/TRBV12-4 CASSLRTGRRTDTQYF
TRBJ2-5 - TRBV20-1 CSARGSGTSRAETQYF
TRBJ2-7 - TRBV7-6 CASSSQTGRNYEQYF
TRBJ2-7 - TRBV6-2/TRBV6-3 CASSLTLDRASYEQYF
TRBJ1-1 - TRBV28 CASSLRVGEAFF
TRBJ1-5 - TRBV12-3/TRBV12-4 CASRQGQGAYSNQPQHF
TRBJ2-1 - TRBV12-3/TRBV12-4 CASGQGGNEQFF
TRBJ2-2 - TRBV7-2 CASSFQGNRELFF
TRBJ1-2 - TRBV7-2 CASSYGTGEYGYTF
TRBJ2-1 - TRBV6-2/TRBV6-3 CASSYNIYEQFF
TRBJ2-3 - TRBV25-1 CASSETGTDTQYF
TRBJ1-2 - TRBV5-6 CASSSTGTGYGYTF
TRBJ1-5 - TRBV12-3/TRBV12-4 CASVQGAVQPQHF
TRBJ2-2 - TRBV11-2 CASSLRLADGELFF
TRBJ2-5 - TRBV5-5 CASRHRGSGGQETQYF